A single sample gave rise to the 8 T cell receptor beta chains below, sequenced in a study of cytomegalovirus exposure and HLA in healthy donors. Vbeta (60) and Jbeta (13) primers were used in the PCR. Assay used: immunoSEQ multiplex PCR; TCRdb lists only in-frame clones, some missing. The sample lists 120,000 or so clones; 81% were seen once. Sequencing was done on a sample of PBMCs. The receptors were gathered from a man aged 18 to 30 in good health and CMV-seropositive.

CDR3 in DNA: TGTGCCAGCAGTGAATTCGATGAAAAACTGTTTTTT. Its translation is CASSEFDEKLFF. V and J are TRBV6-1 and TRBJ1-4; D remains unclear. This CDR3 spans 12 amino acids. The V gene's germline CDR1 is MNHNS and CDR2 SASEGT. Trimming took off 2 bases at V and 6 bases at J, with 4 bases between the two ends.

Regarding this clone: An end of the junction does not agree with germline; a read error may underlie this. The same CDR3 arises from other DNA sequences in this sample as well. CDR3 sequence: CASSLGTEYGYTF. CDR3 DNA sequence: TGCGCCAGCAGCTTGGGGACAGAGTATGGCTACACCTTC. The rearrangement joins TRBV7-9 to TRBJ1-2, with 7 bases aligning to TRBD1. The CDR3 is 13 amino acids. In germline, CDR1 is SEHNR, CDR2 FQNEAQ (reference sequence).

This chain connects TRBV5-4 to TRBJ2-5; 8 bases fit TRBD1. The CDR3 has 15 residues. Germline V gives CDR1 SGHNT, CDR2 YYREEE (reference sequence). The trim removed 0 bases at V and 0 bases at J, leaving 1 base unmatched. The CDR3 sequence: CASSLEQGDQETQYF. The CDR3 nucleotides are TGTGCCAGCAGCTTGGAACAGGGGGACCAAGAGACCCAGTACTTC.

The chain recombines TRBV19 with TRBJ2-3; 14 positions match TRBD2. The V gene's germline CDR1 is LNHDA and CDR2 SQIVND (reference sequence). V shed 4 bases and J 4 bases; nucleotides not matched to a gene: 4. The CDR3 has 16 residues. CDR3 nucleotide sequence: TGTGCCAGTAGTACCCTGGGACTAGCGGGGGCAGATACGCAGTATTTT. Protein product: CASSTLGLAGADTQYF.

The chain uses TRBV15 and TRBJ1-1, with TRBD1 as a possible D gene (5 bases). The germline gives CDR1 LNHNV, CDR2 YYDKDF (reference sequence). The CDR3 contains 13 residues. V lost 3 bases and J 3 bases, leaving 8 bases between the germline ends. For the CDR3, the DNA is TGTGCCACCAGCAGCAGGGTTCACACTGAAGCTTTCTTT. This translates into CATSSRVHTEAFF. The full variable domain, with the rest looked up from reference TRBV15 and TRBJ1-1, is DAMVIQNPRYQVTQFGKPVTLSCSQTLNHNVMYWYQQKSSQAPKLLFHYYDKDFNNEADTPDNFQSRRPNTSFCFLDIRSPGLGDTAMYLCATSSRVHTEAFFGQGTRLTVV.

The gene calls are TRBV2 and TRBJ1-1; 8 nucleotides align to TRBD1. CDR1 is SNHLY, CDR2 FYNNEI, per germline. This CDR3 contains 15 residues. The ends lost 7 bases at V and 5 bases at J; junction bases unmatched: 12. The CDR3 sequence: CASMKETGERTEAFF. The DNA of the CDR3 is TGTGCCAGCATGAAAGAGACAGGGGAGAGGACTGAAGCTTTCTTT.

This clone has a single count. The J gene is TRBJ2-1, the V gene TRBV29-1; 8 bases are a match to TRBD2. CDR3 length: 17 residues. The V and J ends lost 5 bases and 6 bases, in that order; junction bases with no gene match: 18. CDR1 SQVTM and CDR2 ANQGSEA come from the germline V gene. The CDR3 protein is CSVQPYSGKGIFNEQFF. The CDR3 bases are TGCAGCGTTCAACCCTATAGCGGGAAGGGAATCTTCAATGAGCAGTTCTTC.

The V and J genes are TRBV7-9 and TRBJ1-1; D gene unclear. The CDR3 has 13 amino acids. Germline CDR1 reads SEHNR; CDR2 reads FQNEAQ (reference sequence). V lost 5 bases and J lost 6, with 13 bases in between. In DNA, the CDR3 is TGTGCCAGCAGCCCTACTTCCGGGGCTGAAGCTTTCTTT. Protein sequence: CASSPTSGAEAFF.